This T cell receptor (beta chain) was profiled in a study of cytomegalovirus exposure and HLA in healthy donors. Study-level findings and limits: It is likely that the observed cluster of highly shared sequence variants was a sequencing artifact.

As for the donors, each was a healthy bone marrow donor. With respect to this clone: The antigen is undetermined.

60 Vbeta and 13 Jbeta primers were used in PCR. Sequencing used immunoSEQ multiplex PCR; TCRdb keeps in-frame clones, though not all of them. This table has some 140,000 clones, roughly three quarters appearing once. The CDR3 sequence is 16 residues long. Losses at the gene ends were 4 bases for V and 2 bases for J; bases not matched to a gene: 11. Per the germline V gene, CDR1 is SQVTM and CDR2 is ANQGSEA. The clonotype originates from a man younger than 45 in good health and CMV-seronegative. Sequenced: PBMCs. The rearrangement links TRBV29-1 to TRBJ1-2; TRBD1 aligns across 9 bases. CDR3: CSVVSGQGKVNYGYTF. CDR3 coding DNA: TGCAGCGTTGTGAGTGGACAGGGGAAAGTCAACTATGGCTACACCTTC.